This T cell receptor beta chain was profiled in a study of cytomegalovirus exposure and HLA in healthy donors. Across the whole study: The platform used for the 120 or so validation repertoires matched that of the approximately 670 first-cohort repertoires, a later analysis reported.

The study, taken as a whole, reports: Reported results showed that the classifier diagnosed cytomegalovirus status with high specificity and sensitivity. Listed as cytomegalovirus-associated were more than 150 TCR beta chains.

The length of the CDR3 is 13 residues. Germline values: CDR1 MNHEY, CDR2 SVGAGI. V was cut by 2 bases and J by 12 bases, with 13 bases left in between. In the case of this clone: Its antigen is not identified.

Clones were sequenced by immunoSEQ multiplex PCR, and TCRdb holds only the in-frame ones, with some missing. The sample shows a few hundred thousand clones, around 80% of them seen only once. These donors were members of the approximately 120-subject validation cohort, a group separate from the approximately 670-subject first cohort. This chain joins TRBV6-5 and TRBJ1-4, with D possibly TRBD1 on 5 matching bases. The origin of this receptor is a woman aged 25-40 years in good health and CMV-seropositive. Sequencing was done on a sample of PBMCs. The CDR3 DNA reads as TGTGCCAGCAGTTACCGACGTTGGGACCAACTGTTTTTT. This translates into CASSYRRWDQLFF.